These 21 T cell receptor beta chains share one sample of origin, sequenced in a study of blood T cell repertoires in COVID-19. Data came from immunoSEQ multiplex PCR; TCRdb stores just in-frame clones and leaves some out. The sample shows approximately 190,000 clones, around 80% of them seen only once. Sequencing was performed on peripheral blood. The receptors shown here come from a man aged 25 to 40 with active or convalescent COVID-19.

The genes are TRBV28 and TRBJ2-7; a weak D match, TRBD2 (5 bases). Germline V gives CDR1 MDHEN, CDR2 SYDVKM. The V and J ends lost 10 bases and 2 bases respectively, with 15 bases between them. The CDR3 runs to 13 residues. The CDR3 DNA is TGTGCCACCAACCCGGGGTCCGCCTACGAGCAGTACGTC. This codes for CATNPGSAYEQYV.

The chain carries TRBV10-1 and TRBJ1-1, with unresolved D. This CDR3 has 13 residues. Germline assignment: CDR1 WNHNN and CDR2 SYGVQD (reference sequence). Trimming took off 1 base at V and 1 base at J, with 4 bases between the two ends. Here the CDR3 reads CASSEYRNTEAFF. The CDR3 bases are TGCGCCAGCAGTGAGTACAGGAACACTGAAGCTTTCTTT.

This rearrangement joins TRBV5-1 to TRBJ2-1, with a possible D match to TRBD1 (6 bases). The germline V gene has CDR1 SGHRS and CDR2 YFSETQ. The CDR3 consists of 14 residues. V was cut by 2 bases and J by 6 bases, with 12 bases left in between. The CDR3 here is CASSLGGQSNEQFF. The CDR3 bases are TGCGCCAGCAGCTTAGGGGGACAATCCAATGAGCAGTTCTTC. The complete variable domain, with remaining parts taken from reference TRBV5-1 and TRBJ2-1, reads KAGVTQTPRYLIKTRGQQVTLSCSPISGHRSVSWYQQTPGQGLQFLFEYFSETQRNKGNFPGRFSGRQFSNSRSEMNVSTLELGDSALYLCASSLGGQSNEQFFGPGTRLTVL.

This chain connects TRBV6-1 to TRBJ1-3; D unresolved. Trimming left V 3 bases short and J 2 bases short, with 14 bases between. Germline values: CDR1 MNHNS, CDR2 SASEGT. CDR3 length equals 16 residues. CDR3: CASSDNGIGPGNTIYF. The CDR3 nucleotides read TGTGCCAGCAGTGATAACGGGATCGGACCTGGAAACACCATATATTTT.

CDR3 in amino acids: CASSTGDVDEKLFF. As DNA, the CDR3 is TGTGCCAGCAGCACAGGGGATGTGGATGAAAAACTGTTTTTT. The chain combines TRBV5-6 with TRBJ1-4; 7 positions agree with TRBD1. The V gene's germline CDR1 is SGHDT and CDR2 YYEEEE. V lost 4 bases to trimming and J lost 6 bases; unmatched junction nucleotides: 6. CDR3 length equals 14 residues.

The chain joins TRBV27 to TRBJ1-4, with 7 bases lining up with TRBD1. Per germline, CDR1 MNHEY and CDR2 SMNVEV (reference sequence). V shed 6 bases and J 4 bases; nucleotides not matched to a gene: 5. The CDR3 covers 14 residues. CDR3 DNA: TGTGCCAGCAGGGTGACAGGGCGTAATGAAAAACTGTTTTTT. This translates into CASRVTGRNEKLFF.

The chain is built from TRBV9 and TRBJ2-2, with 10 bases lining up with TRBD2. V lost 5 bases, J lost 6 bases, and 16 bases stayed unmatched. Germline CDR1 SGDLS, CDR2 YYNGEE. The CDR3 length is 18 residues. The CDR3 coding sequence is TGTGCCAGCAGGAGGGGGGCTAGCGGGAGCCAGGGGCCCGGGGAGCTGTTTTTT. Translated, it gives CASRRGASGSQGPGELFF.

This sequence joins TRBV5-1 and TRBJ1-2, with 10 bases that match TRBD1. From germline, CDR1 is SGHRS and CDR2 YFSETQ. CDR3 length equals 17 residues. Losses at the gene ends were 1 base for V and 3 bases for J; bases not matched to a gene: 9. For the CDR3, the DNA is TGCGCCAGCAGCTTGACTATTACCGGGACAGGGGACTATGGCTACACCTTC. This encodes CASSLTITGTGDYGYTF.

V gene TRBV3-1 (or the pseudogene TRBV3-2) combines with J gene TRBJ1-4, with 8 bases aligning to TRBD1. Germline CDR1 is LGHDT and CDR2 is YNNKEL (reference sequence). J was trimmed by 7 bases and V by 4 bases; bases with no gene match: 8. The CDR3 runs to 15 residues. For the CDR3, the DNA is TGTGCCAGCAGCCCACCCCGAACAGGGGGTGAAAAACTGTTTTTT. This codes for CASSPPRTGGEKLFF.

This clone was observed a single time. The CDR3 protein is CAWSVAGAFGELFF. The CDR3 nucleotides are TGTGCCTGGAGTGTAGCGGGAGCGTTCGGGGAGCTGTTTTTT. J is TRBJ2-2 and V is TRBV30; 8 bases are a match to TRBD2. The CDR3 covers 14 residues. In germline, CDR1 is GTSNPN, CDR2 SVGIG (reference sequence). J gave up 7 bases and V 0 bases, and 4 bases lay outside the gene matches.

The chain has TRBV7-9 and TRBJ1-5; tentatively, D is TRBD1 (5 bases). Trimming cost V 5 bases and J 9 bases, with 14 bases left between them. The CDR3 consists of 13 residues. CDR1 and CDR2 from the germline V gene are SEHNR and FQNEAQ (reference sequence). The CDR3 sequence: CASSPSGARPQHF. The CDR3 nucleotides read TGTGCCAGCAGCCCAAGCGGGGCACGGCCCCAGCATTTT.

V gene TRBV6-5 combines with J gene TRBJ2-6; maybe TRBD1 (5 bases). This CDR3 spans 15 amino acids. Trimming shortened V by 2 bases and J by 0 bases, and 5 bases separated the two germline ends. CDR1 is MNHEY, CDR2 SVGAGI, per germline. CDR3 sequence reads: CASSYDSSGANVLTF. The CDR3 DNA reads TGTGCCAGCAGTTACGACAGCTCTGGGGCCAACGTCCTGACTTTC.

Only one count was recorded for this clone. V gene TRBV6-2 or TRBV6-3 combines with J gene TRBJ1-4, with D possibly being TRBD1 (6 bases). The CDR3 totals 14 residues. With 1 base removed from V and 8 bases from J, the gap between germline ends came to 11 bases. CDR1 MNHEY and CDR2 SVGEGT come from the germline V gene. The CDR3 loop reads CASSYLPDSEKLFF. The CDR3 DNA follows: TGTGCCAGCAGTTACTTGCCGGACAGCGAAAAACTGTTTTTT.

The chain carries TRBV19 and TRBJ1-3, with a possible D match to TRBD1 (6 bases). Trimming stripped 4 bases from V and 2 bases from J, with 12 bases between. The germline gives CDR1 LNHDA, CDR2 SQIVND (reference sequence). This CDR3 contains 15 residues. The CDR3 DNA reads as TGTGCCAGTAGTAGGGCCAGGGGACCTGGAAACACCATATATTTT. Amino acids: CASSRARGPGNTIYF.

V usage is TRBV6-5 and J usage is TRBJ1-1; the match to TRBD1 covers 11 bases. Unmatched junction bases numbered 7, after V lost 8 bases and J lost 11 bases. Germline V gene sequence: CDR1 MNHEY, CDR2 SVGAGI. The CDR3 is 12 residues long. CDR3 nucleotide sequence: TGTGCCAGCGAGGACAGGGGGCATGGGGCTTTCTTT. This gives the protein CASEDRGHGAFF.

This rearrangement joins TRBV29-1 to TRBJ2-2, with D tentatively TRBD2 (5 bases). The CDR3 totals 12 residues. Per germline, CDR1 SQVTM and CDR2 ANQGSEA. Trimming left V 8 bases short and J 7 bases short, with 14 bases between. CDR3 DNA: TGCAGCTCCGCCGACTATAGCGGGGAGCTGTTTTTT. This gives the protein CSSADYSGELFF.

This clone came up a few times. The rearrangement links TRBV6-5 to TRBJ1-1, with a weak D call TRBD1 (5 bases). Germline loops: CDR1 MNHEY, CDR2 SVGAGI. The CDR3 totals 12 residues. V was clipped by 6 bases and J by 5 bases, with 10 bases between them. CDR3 region: CASRAAGTEAFF. The CDR3 nucleotides are TGTGCCAGCAGGGCCGCAGGGACTGAAGCTTTCTTT.

The V call is TRBV29-1, the J call TRBJ1-1; D may be TRBD1 (5 bases). Trimming took 3 bases from V and 1 from J, leaving 21 bases between them. The germline V gene has CDR1 SQVTM and CDR2 ANQGSEA. CDR3 length: 17 amino acids. In DNA form, the CDR3 reads TGCAGCGTTGACATTTGGGTCGCGGGGGGAAAGAACACTGAAGCTTTCTTT. Translation: CSVDIWVAGGKNTEAFF.

This chain joins TRBV19 and TRBJ2-2; 9 bases line up with TRBD1. Unmatched junction bases numbered 5, after V lost 6 bases and J lost 6 bases. The germline V gene encodes CDR1 LNHDA and CDR2 SQIVND (reference sequence). There are 14 residues in the CDR3. The CDR3 nucleotides are TGTGCCAGTAGCCGGGACAGGGTTCCCGGGGAGCTGTTTTTT. This gives the protein CASSRDRVPGELFF.

This chain uses TRBV7-2 with TRBJ1-2, with TRBD1 matching 7 bases. The germline CDR1 and CDR2 sequences are SGHTA and FQGNSA. The CDR3 consists of 15 residues. Trimming removed 4 bases from V and 4 bases from J; junction bases left unmatched: 9. In DNA, the CDR3 is TGTGCCAGCAGCTACCGGGACAGTACTCCCTATGGCTACACCTTC. It translates to CASSYRDSTPYGYTF.

This rearrangement joins TRBV11-2 to TRBJ2-7; TRBD2 aligns across 9 bases. The trim removed 5 bases at V and 4 bases at J, leaving 12 bases unmatched. CDR1 is SGHAT and CDR2 is FQNNGV in the germline V gene. The CDR3 is made up of 16 amino acids. CDR3 loop: CASSPARGLAAYEQYF. The CDR3, as DNA: TGTGCCAGCAGCCCGGCGCGGGGACTAGCCGCTTACGAGCAGTACTTC.